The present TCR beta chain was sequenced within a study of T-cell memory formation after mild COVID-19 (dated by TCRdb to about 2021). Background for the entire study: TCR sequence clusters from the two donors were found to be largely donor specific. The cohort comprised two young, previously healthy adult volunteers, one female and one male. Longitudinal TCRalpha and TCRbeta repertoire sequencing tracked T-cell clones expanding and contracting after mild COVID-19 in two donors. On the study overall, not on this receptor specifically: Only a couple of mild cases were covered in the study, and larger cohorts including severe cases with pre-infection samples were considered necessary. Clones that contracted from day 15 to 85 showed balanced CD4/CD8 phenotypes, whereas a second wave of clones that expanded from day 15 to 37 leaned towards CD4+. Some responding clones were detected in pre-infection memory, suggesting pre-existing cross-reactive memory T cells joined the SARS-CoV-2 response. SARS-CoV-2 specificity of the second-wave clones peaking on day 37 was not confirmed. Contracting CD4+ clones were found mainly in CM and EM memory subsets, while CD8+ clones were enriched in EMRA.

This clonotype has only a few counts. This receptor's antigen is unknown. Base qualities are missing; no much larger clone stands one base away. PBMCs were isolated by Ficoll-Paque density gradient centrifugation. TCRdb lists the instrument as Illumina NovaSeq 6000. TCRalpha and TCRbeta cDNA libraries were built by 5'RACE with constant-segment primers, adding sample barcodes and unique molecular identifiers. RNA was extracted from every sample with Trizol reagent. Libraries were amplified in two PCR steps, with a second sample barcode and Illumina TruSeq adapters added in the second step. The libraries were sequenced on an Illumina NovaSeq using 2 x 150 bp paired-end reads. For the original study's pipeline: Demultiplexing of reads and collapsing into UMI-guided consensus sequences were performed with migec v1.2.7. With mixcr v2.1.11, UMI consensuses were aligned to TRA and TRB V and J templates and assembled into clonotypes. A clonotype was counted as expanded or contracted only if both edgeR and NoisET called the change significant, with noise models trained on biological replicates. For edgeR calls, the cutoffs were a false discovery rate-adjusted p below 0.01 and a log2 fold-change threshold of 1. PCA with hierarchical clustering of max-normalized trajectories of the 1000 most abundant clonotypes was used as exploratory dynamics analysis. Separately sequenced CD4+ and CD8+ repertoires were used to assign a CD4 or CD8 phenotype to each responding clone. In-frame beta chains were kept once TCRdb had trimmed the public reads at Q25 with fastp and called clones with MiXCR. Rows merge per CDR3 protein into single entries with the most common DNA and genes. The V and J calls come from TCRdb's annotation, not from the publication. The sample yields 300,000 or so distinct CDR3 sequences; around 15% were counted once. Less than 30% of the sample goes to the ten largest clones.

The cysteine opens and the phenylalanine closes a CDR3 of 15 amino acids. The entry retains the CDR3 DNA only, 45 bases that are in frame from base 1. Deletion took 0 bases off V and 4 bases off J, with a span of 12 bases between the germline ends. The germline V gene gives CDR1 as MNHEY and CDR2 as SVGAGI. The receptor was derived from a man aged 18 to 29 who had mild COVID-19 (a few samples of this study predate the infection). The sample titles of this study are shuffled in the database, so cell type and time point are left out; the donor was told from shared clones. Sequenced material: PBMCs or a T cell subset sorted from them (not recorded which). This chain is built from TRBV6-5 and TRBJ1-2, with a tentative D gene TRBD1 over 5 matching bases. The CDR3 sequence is CASSYSIGGSYGYTF. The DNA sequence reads TGTGCCAGCAGTTACTCGATCGGGGGTAGCTATGGCTACACCTTC.